This entry lists 10 T cell receptor beta chains sequenced from one sample in a study of CD8 T cells in ankylosing spondylitis. Each CDR3 protein is one row after TCRdb ran MiXCR on the 5' RACE reads. The data show about 160,000 distinct CDR3 sequences, around 17% seen once. The sample taken for sequencing was blood, either unsorted or a sorted T cell fraction (not recorded which). The receptors come from a male donor with ankylosing spondylitis or in good health (not recorded which).

The table lists this clonotype with many counts. The chain is built from TRBV7-3 and TRBJ1-1, with a tentative D call TRBD1 (5 bases). This CDR3 contains 14 residues. Germline V gene lookup returns CDR1 SGHTA and CDR2 FQGTGA. Between the trimmed V and J ends, which lost 2 bases and 3 bases, there was a span of 10 bases. Written as DNA, the CDR3 is TGTGCCAGCAGCTTATCAGGGAAGGACACTGAAGCTTTCTTT. This encodes CASSLSGKDTEAFF. The entire variable domain, with the rest obtained from reference TRBV7-3 and TRBJ1-1, is as follows: GAGVSQTPSNKVTEKGKYVELRCDPISGHTALYWYRQSLGQGPEFLIYFQGTGAADDSGLPNDRFFAVRPEGSVSTLKIQRTERGDSAVYLCASSLSGKDTEAFFGQGTRLTVV.

The V call is TRBV29-1, the J call TRBJ1-4; D gene ambiguous. The CDR3 contains 13 residues. Looked up from germline, CDR1 is SQVTM and CDR2 is ANQGSEA. Trimming removed 4 bases from V and 1 base from J, with 7 bases in between. The CDR3 is CSVVRLTNEKLFF. The CDR3 DNA is TGCAGCGTTGTGCGGCTAACTAATGAAAAACTGTTTTTT.

There are many counts of this clonotype. The gene calls are TRBV5-1 and TRBJ2-3; the match to TRBD2 covers 9 bases. V shed 5 bases and J 4 bases; nucleotides not matched to a gene: 5. This CDR3 spans 14 amino acids. Germline V lookup: CDR1 SGHRS, CDR2 YFSETQ. CDR3 region: CASRNSGSADTQYF. The CDR3 region has the DNA TGCGCCAGCAGAAATAGCGGGAGTGCAGATACGCAGTATTTT.

The gene calls are TRBV27 and TRBJ2-7, with D possibly being TRBD2 (6 bases). Trimming pared 5 bases from V and 2 bases from J, leaving 10 bases between. Germline V gene sequence: CDR1 MNHEY, CDR2 SMNVEV (reference sequence). The CDR3 runs 13 residues. The CDR3 spells CASSGRGAYEQYF. In DNA, the CDR3 is TGTGCCAGCAGTGGGCGGGGAGCCTACGAGCAGTACTTC.

The chain recombines TRBV5-1 with TRBJ2-3; D is unresolved. Germline V gene data show CDR1 as SGHRS and CDR2 as YFSETQ. Trimming took 4 bases from V and 3 from J, leaving 12 bases between them. The CDR3 is made up of 14 amino acids. This chain's CDR3 is CASSPTATTDTQYF. CDR3 DNA: TGCGCCAGCAGCCCGACTGCGACGACAGATACGCAGTATTTT.

The chain joins TRBV5-1 to TRBJ2-7, with D perhaps given as TRBD1 or TRBD2 (5 bases each). The CDR3 sequence is 12 residues long. V was pared by 5 bases and J by 6 bases, with 12 bases between. CDR1 is SGHRS and CDR2 is YFSETQ in the germline V gene. The chain's CDR3 is CASREGRGEQYF. The CDR3 nucleotides are TGCGCCAGCAGAGAGGGGCGAGGCGAGCAGTACTTC.

The sample holds a few counts of this clonotype. CDR3 sequence: CASIGGGRANEQFF. The CDR3 nucleotides read TGTGCCAGCATCGGGGGCGGGAGGGCTAATGAGCAGTTCTTC. The chain recombines TRBV28 with TRBJ2-1; the match to TRBD2 covers 9 bases. The CDR3 covers 14 residues. From germline, CDR1 is MDHEN and CDR2 SYDVKM. J was trimmed by 7 bases and V by 7 bases; bases with no gene match: 8.

The table lists this clonotype with many counts. J is TRBJ2-2 and V is TRBV9; no clear D. This CDR3 contains 16 residues. From germline, CDR1 is SGDLS and CDR2 YYNGEE. V lost 4 bases to trimming and J lost 0 bases, with 13 bases between them. For the CDR3, the DNA is TGTGCCAGCAGCCCCCTCTCCGGGCCGAACACCGGGGAGCTGTTTTTT. It specifies CASSPLSGPNTGELFF.

This clonotype was picked up a small number of times. V gene TRBV2 combines with J gene TRBJ2-7; D is uncertain. The V gene's germline CDR1 is SNHLY and CDR2 FYNNEI. V was clipped by 7 bases and J by 0 bases, with 4 bases between them. The CDR3 sequence is 11 residues long. The CDR3 DNA reads as TGTGCCAGCACCGACTCCTACGAGCAGTACTTC. Translation: CASTDSYEQYF.

The rearrangement joins TRBV6-5 to TRBJ2-1; D is possibly TRBD2 (6 bases). V lost 3 bases and J 6 bases, leaving 18 bases between the germline ends. CDR3 length: 16 amino acids. Germline V gene lookup returns CDR1 MNHEY and CDR2 SVGAGI. CDR3 DNA: TGTGCCAGCAGTTATTCCGGGACTGACAGTCGCAATGAGCAGTTCTTC. Translated, it gives CASSYSGTDSRNEQFF.